These 11 T cell receptor beta chains were sequenced from one sample in a study of STAT3 mutations in large granular lymphocyte leukemia. This table comes from immunoSEQ multiplex PCR, and its TCRdb copy is limited to in-frame clones, with some not included. Of about 15,000 clones listed, 80% to 90% are singletons. Study findings and constraints: At least one immunodominant TCR beta clonotype appeared in every T-cell large granular lymphocyte leukemia patient.

The antigens of these receptors remain unknown. Material for sequencing was peripheral blood mononuclear cells. Source of these receptors: a man between 50 and 59 years old with T-cell large granular lymphocyte leukemia. Some clones in this sample may be carry-over from other donors' samples.

The rearrangement links TRBV2 to TRBJ1-2, with 9 nucleotides matching TRBD1. Germline V gives CDR1 SNHLY, CDR2 FYNNEI. V lost 4 bases to trimming and J lost 8 bases; unmatched junction nucleotides: 5. The CDR3 length is 13 residues. The CDR3 loop is CASSAGTGNGYTF. DNA for the CDR3: TGTGCCAGCAGTGCCGGGACAGGGAACGGCTACACCTTC.

This clone was seen just once. The chain employs TRBV6-1 and TRBJ2-7, with 7 bases that match TRBD1. Looked up from germline, CDR1 is MNHNS and CDR2 is SASEGT. The CDR3 runs to 13 residues. The J segment lost 1 base and the V segment lost 6 bases, leaving 3 bases of the junction unmatched. For the CDR3, the DNA is TGTGCCAGCAGACAGGGGTTGTCCTACGAGCAGTACTTC. This sequence encodes CASRQGLSYEQYF.

This chain connects TRBV18 to TRBJ1-4, with 7 bases matching TRBD1. The germline V gene encodes CDR1 KGHSH and CDR2 LQKENI. After removal of 4 bases from V and 8 bases from J, the junction contained 7 bases not matched to a gene. The CDR3 spans 14 residues. CDR3: CASSRNRGQEKLFF. The CDR3 bases are TGTGCCAGCTCACGAAACAGGGGACAGGAAAAACTGTTTTTT.

The chain recombines TRBV28 with TRBJ1-5; 8 nucleotides line up with TRBD1. Germline assignment: CDR1 MDHEN and CDR2 SYDVKM. Trimming at V came to 2 bases and at J to 0 bases, leaving 3 bases not matched to a gene. This CDR3 is 16 amino acids long. The CDR3 DNA follows: TGTGCCAGCAGTTTAAGAGGACAGGGTAGCAATCAGCCCCAGCATTTT. Its protein is CASSLRGQGSNQPQHF.

This rearrangement joins TRBV5-1 to TRBJ1-3; D remains ambiguous. V shed 4 bases and J shed 4 bases, with 18 bases lying between them. The germline gives CDR1 SGHRS, CDR2 YFSETQ. The CDR3 consists of 16 residues. Here the CDR3 reads CASSTAGRSAGNTIYF. The CDR3 coding sequence is TGCGCCAGCAGCACAGCCGGACGGTCCGCGGGAAACACCATATATTTT. Drawing the rest from reference TRBV5-1 and TRBJ1-3, the complete variable domain is KAGVTQTPRYLIKTRGQQVTLSCSPISGHRSVSWYQQTPGQGLQFLFEYFSETQRNKGNFPGRFSGRQFSNSRSEMNVSTLELGDSALYLCASSTAGRSAGNTIYFGEGSWLTVV.

A single count supports this clone. This rearrangement joins TRBV10-3 to TRBJ1-1; 7 positions match TRBD1. Germline values: CDR1 ENHRY, CDR2 SYGVKD. This CDR3 region has 16 residues. V dropped 3 bases and J dropped 4; count of bases not matched to a gene: 11. CDR3 DNA: TGTGCCATCAGTGATCCTCAGGGGGGAGATGCCACTGAAGCTTTCTTT. This codes for CAISDPQGGDATEAFF.

The chain employs TRBV5-1 and TRBJ2-1; 8 nucleotides align to TRBD2. This CDR3 is 16 amino acids long. The trim removed 0 bases at V and 6 bases at J, leaving 8 bases unmatched. Germline CDR1 is SGHRS and CDR2 is YFSETQ. CDR3 in DNA: TGCGCCAGCAGCTTGGGGTGGACTAGCCTTGCCAATGAGCAGTTCTTC. Amino acid sequence: CASSLGWTSLANEQFF.

This clone occurred once. CDR3 nucleotides: TGTGCCAGCAGTTACCAGGACAGAATCTACGAGCAGTACTTC. Translated: CASSYQDRIYEQYF. The rearrangement links TRBV6-5 to TRBJ2-7; D possibly corresponds to TRBD1 (6 bases). Germline CDR1 MNHEY, CDR2 SVGAGI. The CDR3 contains 14 residues. V lost 2 bases to trimming and J lost 3 bases, with 11 bases between them.

This chain connects TRBV5-1 to TRBJ2-5, with D perhaps given as TRBD1 or TRBD2 (5 bases each). Germline lookup yields CDR1 SGHRS and CDR2 YFSETQ. The CDR3 is 14 residues long. Deletions cut 2 bases from V and 3 bases from J, with 11 bases between. The CDR3 bases are TGCGCCAGCAGCTTCCGGGACCCGGAAGAGACCCAGTACTTC. This codes for CASSFRDPEETQYF. The full variable domain, in which reference TRBV5-1 and TRBJ2-5 provide the parts outside the CDR3, is KAGVTQTPRYLIKTRGQQVTLSCSPISGHRSVSWYQQTPGQGLQFLFEYFSETQRNKGNFPGRFSGRQFSNSRSEMNVSTLELGDSALYLCASSFRDPEETQYFGPGTRLLVL.

This clone was counted only a few times. The genes are TRBV7-8 and TRBJ2-7; D is ambiguous. The CDR3 sequence is 12 residues long. The germline CDR1 and CDR2 sequences are SGHVS and FQNEAQ. The ends were cut back, 5 bases at V and 0 bases at J, with 5 bases in the middle. CDR3 in amino acids: CASSETSYEQYF. DNA of the CDR3: TGTGCCAGCAGCGAAACCTCCTACGAGCAGTACTTC. The full variable domain, its missing parts supplied by reference TRBV7-8 and TRBJ2-7, is GAGVSQSPRYKVAKRGQDVALRCDPISGHVSLFWYQQALGQGPEFLTYFQNEAQLDKSGLPSDRFFAERPEGSVSTLKIQRTQQEDSAVYLCASSETSYEQYFGPGTRLTVT.

The chain joins TRBV5-1 to TRBJ2-3; 9 nucleotides agree with TRBD1. V shed 7 bases, J shed 1 base, and the junction held 4 bases outside the gene matches. The CDR3 is 14 amino acids. CDR1 is SGHRS and CDR2 is YFSETQ in the germline V gene. Here the CDR3 DNA reads TGCGCCAGCTCGCGGGACAGGGGCACAGATACGCAGTATTTT. Translation gives CASSRDRGTDTQYF.